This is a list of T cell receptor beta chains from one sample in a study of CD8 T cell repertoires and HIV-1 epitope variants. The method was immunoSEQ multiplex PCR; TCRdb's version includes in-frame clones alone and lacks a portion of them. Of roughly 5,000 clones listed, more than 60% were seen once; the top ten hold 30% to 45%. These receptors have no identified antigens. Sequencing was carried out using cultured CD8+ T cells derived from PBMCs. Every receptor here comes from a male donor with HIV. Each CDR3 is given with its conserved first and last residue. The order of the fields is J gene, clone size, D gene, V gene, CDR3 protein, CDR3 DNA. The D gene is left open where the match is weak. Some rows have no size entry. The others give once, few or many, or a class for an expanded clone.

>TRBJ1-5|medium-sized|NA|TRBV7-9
CASRAGTQPQHF
TGTGCCAGCAGAGCGGGGACTCAGCCCCAGCATTTT
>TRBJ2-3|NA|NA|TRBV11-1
CASSLSDTQYF
TGTGCCAGCAGCTTATCTGATACGCAGTATTTT
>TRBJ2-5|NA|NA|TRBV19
CASSDEGRALETQYF
TGTGCCAGTAGTGATGAGGGGCGGGCCCTAGAGACCCAGTACTTC
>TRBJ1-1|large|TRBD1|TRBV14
CASSQSGGAFF
TGTGCCAGCAGCCAGTCAGGGGGGGCTTTCTTT
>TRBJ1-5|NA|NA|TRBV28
CASSFSGVPQHF
TGTGCCAGCAGTTTCTCCGGGGTGCCCCAGCATTTT
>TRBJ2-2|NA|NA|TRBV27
CASSYDGSELFF
TGTGCCAGCAGTTACGATGGAAGTGAGCTGTTTTTT
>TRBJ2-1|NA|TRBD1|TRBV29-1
CSVMRQGAHEQFF
TGCAGCGTTATGAGACAGGGGGCCCATGAGCAGTTCTTC
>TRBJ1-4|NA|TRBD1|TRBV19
CASSVTRDRIEKLFF
TGTGCCAGTAGTGTTACCCGGGACAGAATTGAAAAACTGTTTTTT
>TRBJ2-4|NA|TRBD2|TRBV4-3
CASSQDHYGGAGNIQYF
TGCGCCAGCAGCCAAGATCATTACGGGGGGGCGGGAAACATTCAGTACTTC
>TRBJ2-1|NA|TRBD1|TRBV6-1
CASTPGTGLGNEQFF
TGTGCCAGCACCCCGGGGACAGGGTTGGGCAATGAGCAGTTCTTC
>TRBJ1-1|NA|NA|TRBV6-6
CASSLTISTEAFF
TGTGCCAGCAGTTTAACTATTAGCACTGAAGCTTTCTTT
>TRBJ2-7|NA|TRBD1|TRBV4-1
CASSPRTGFEQYF
TGCGCCAGCAGCCCGCGGACAGGGTTCGAGCAGTACTTC
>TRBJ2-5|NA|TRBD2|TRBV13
CASSLGLRQETQYF
TGTGCCAGCAGCTTGGGACTACGCCAAGAGACCCAGTACTTC
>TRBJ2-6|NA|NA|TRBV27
CATQSTTTANSGANVLTF
TGTGCCACCCAATCCACAACTACTGCGAACTCTGGGGCCAACGTCCTGACTTTC
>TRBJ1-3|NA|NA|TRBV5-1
CASSLEWRSSGNTIYF
TGCGCCAGCAGCTTGGAATGGCGGAGCTCTGGAAACACCATATATTTT